This T cell receptor (beta chain) was identified in a study of shared clonotypes between healthy human individuals. Findings and caveats of the study: Donor scarcity curtailed the genetic and exposure-history diversity represented herein. In general, naive subsets displayed greater estimated richness than memory subsets did.

This clone is a singleton in its sample. What it recognizes is unknown. V shed 6 bases and J 0 bases; nucleotides not matched to a gene: 4. The CDR3 is 14 residues long. Germline lookup yields CDR1 MNHEY and CDR2 SVGAGI. As defined, naive CD8 cells were CD45RO-negative and positively selected for CCR7, with terminally differentiated effector memory CD45RA+ cells excluded. TCRdb's copy holds only in-frame clones and misses some; the assay was immunoSEQ multiplex PCR. The sample carries hundreds of thousands of clones, 95% to 97% recorded once. This chain joins TRBV6-5 and TRBJ1-1; 7 bases map to TRBD1. Sample: naive CD8+ T cells sorted from blood. The origin of this receptor is a woman in her 30s in good health. CDR3 coding DNA: TGTGCCAGCAGATCGGGACAGATGAACACTGAAGCTTTCTTT. As protein: CASRSGQMNTEAFF.